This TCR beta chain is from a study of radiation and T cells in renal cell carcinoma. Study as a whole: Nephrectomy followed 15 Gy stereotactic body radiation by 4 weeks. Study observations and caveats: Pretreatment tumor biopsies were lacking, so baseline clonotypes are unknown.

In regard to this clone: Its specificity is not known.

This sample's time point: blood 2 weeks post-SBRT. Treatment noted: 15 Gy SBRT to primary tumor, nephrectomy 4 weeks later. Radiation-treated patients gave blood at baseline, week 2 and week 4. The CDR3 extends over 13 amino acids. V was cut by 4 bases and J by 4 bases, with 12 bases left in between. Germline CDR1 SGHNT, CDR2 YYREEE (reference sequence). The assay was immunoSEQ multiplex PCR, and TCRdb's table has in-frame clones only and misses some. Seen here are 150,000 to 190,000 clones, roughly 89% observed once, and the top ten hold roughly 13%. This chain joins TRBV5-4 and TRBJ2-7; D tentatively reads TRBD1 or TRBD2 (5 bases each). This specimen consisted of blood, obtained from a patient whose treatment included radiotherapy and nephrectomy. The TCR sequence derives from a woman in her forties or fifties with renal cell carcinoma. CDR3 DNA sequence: TGTGCCAGCAGCCGGGACGGAACATACGAGCAGTACTTC. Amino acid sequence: CASSRDGTYEQYF.